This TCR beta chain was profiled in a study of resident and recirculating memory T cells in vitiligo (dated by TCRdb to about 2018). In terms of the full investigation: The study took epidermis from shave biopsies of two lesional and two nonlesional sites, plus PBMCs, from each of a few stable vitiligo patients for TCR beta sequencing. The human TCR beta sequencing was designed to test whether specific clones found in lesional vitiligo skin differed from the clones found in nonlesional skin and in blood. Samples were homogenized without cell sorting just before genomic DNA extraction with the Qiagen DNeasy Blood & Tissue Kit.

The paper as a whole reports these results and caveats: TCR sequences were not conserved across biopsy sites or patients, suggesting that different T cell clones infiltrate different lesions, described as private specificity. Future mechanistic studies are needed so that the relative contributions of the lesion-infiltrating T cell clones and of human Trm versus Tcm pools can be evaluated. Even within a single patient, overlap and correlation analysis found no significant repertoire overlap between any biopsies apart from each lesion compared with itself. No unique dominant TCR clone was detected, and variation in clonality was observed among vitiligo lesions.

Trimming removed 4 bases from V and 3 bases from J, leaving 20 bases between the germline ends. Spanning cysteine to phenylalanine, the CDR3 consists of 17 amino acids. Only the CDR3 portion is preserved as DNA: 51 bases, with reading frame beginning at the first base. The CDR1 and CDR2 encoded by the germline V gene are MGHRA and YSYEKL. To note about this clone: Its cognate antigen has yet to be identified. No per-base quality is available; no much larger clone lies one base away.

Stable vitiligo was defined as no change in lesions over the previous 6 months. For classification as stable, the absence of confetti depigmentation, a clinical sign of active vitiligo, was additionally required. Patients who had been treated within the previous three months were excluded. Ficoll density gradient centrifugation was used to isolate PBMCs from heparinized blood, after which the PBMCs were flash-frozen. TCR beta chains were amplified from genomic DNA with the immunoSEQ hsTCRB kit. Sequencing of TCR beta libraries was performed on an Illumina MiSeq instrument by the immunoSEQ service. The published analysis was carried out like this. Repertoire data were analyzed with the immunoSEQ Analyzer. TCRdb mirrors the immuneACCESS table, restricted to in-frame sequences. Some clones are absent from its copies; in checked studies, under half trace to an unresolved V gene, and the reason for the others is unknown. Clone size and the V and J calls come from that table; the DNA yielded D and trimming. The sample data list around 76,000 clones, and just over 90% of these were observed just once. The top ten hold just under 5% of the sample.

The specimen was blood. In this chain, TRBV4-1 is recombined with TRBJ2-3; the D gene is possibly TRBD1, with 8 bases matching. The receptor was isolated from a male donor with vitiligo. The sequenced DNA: TGCGCCAGCAGCCGGGAGGGGGGCAGGGGGCGGACAGATACGCAGTATTTT. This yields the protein CASSREGGRGRTDTQYF.